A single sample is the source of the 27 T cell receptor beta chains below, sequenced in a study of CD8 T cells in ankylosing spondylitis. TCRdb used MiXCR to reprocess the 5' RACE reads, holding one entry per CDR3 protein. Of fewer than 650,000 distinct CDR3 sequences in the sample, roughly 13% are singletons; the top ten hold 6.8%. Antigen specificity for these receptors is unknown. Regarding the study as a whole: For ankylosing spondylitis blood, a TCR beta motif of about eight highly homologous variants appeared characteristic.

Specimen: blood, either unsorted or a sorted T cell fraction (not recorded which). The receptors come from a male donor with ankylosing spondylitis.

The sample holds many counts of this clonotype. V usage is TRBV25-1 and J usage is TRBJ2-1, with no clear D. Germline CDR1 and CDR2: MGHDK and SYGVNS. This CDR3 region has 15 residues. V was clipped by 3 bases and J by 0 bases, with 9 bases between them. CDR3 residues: CASSEDLSSYNEQFF. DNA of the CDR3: TGTGCCAGCAGTGAGGACCTCAGCTCCTACAATGAGCAGTTCTTC.

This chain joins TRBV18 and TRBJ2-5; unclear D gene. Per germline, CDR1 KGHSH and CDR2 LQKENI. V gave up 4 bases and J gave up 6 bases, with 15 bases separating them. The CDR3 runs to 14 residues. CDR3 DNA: TGTGCCAGCTCACTAGGAGAAACCAGGCAGACCCAGTACTTC. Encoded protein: CASSLGETRQTQYF.

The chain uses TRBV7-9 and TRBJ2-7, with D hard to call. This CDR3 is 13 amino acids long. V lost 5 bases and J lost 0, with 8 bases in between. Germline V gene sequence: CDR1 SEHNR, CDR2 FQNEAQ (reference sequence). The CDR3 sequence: CASSGPPSYEQYF. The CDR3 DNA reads TGTGCCAGCAGCGGGCCACCCTCCTACGAGCAGTACTTC.

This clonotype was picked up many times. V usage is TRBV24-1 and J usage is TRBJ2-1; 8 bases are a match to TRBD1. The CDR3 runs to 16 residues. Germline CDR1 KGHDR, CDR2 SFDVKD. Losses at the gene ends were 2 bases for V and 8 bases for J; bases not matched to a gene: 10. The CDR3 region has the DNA TGTGCCACCAGTGATTCAGGACAGGGTAGGTTCTATGAGCAGTTCTTC. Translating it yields CATSDSGQGRFYEQFF.

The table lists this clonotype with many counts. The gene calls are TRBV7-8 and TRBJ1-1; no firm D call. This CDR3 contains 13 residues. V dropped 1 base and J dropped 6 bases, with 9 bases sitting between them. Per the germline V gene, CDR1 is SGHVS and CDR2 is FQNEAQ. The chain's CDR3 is CASSLVSAAEAFF. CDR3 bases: TGTGCCAGCAGCTTAGTGAGCGCGGCTGAAGCTTTCTTT.

CDR3 bases: TGTGCCAGCAGGGCGACAGGGGTTGGCGAGCAGTTCTTC. Its translation is CASRATGVGEQFF. The chain recombines TRBV2 with TRBJ2-1, with 8 positions matching TRBD1. V gave up 6 bases and J gave up 10 bases; unmatched junction bases: 8. Looked up from germline, CDR1 is SNHLY and CDR2 is FYNNEI. The CDR3 sequence is 13 residues long. Looking up the rest from reference TRBV2 and TRBJ2-1 gives the full variable domain: EPEVTQTPSHQVTQMGQEVILRCVPISNHLYFYWYRQILGQKVEFLVSFYNNEISEKSEIFDDQFSVERPDGSNFTLKIRSTKLEDSAMYFCASRATGVGEQFFGPGTRLTVL.

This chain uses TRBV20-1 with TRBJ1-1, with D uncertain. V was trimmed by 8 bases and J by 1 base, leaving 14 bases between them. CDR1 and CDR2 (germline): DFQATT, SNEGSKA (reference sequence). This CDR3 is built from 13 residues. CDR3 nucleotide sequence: TGCAGTCGGCGCCCTAGCCGGAACACTGAAGCTTTCTTT. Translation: CSRRPSRNTEAFF.

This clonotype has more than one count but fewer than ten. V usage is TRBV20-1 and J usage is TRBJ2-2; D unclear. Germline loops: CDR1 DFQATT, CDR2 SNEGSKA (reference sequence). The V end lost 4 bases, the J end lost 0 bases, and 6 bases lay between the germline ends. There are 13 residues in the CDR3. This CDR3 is CSAMYANTGELFF. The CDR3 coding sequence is TGCAGTGCTATGTACGCGAACACCGGGGAGCTGTTTTTT.

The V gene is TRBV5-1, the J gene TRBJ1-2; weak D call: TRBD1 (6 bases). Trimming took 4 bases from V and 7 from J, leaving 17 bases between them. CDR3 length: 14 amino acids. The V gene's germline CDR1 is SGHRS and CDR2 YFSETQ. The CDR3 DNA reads TGCGCCAGCAGCCTGGGGGCCGGGGAGGGTGGCTACACCTTC. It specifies CASSLGAGEGGYTF.

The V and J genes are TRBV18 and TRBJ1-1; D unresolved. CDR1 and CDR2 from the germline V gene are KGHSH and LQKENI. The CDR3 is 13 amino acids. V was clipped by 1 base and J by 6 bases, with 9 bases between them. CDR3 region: CASSPRRAAEAFF. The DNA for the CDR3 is TGTGCCAGCTCACCACGGCGGGCGGCTGAAGCTTTCTTT.

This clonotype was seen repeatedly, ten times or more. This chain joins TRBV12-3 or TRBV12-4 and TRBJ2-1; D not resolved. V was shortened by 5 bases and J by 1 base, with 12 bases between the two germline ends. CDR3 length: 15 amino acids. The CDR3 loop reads CASSIRRKSYNEQFF. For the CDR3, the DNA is TGTGCCAGCAGTATACGACGGAAATCCTACAATGAGCAGTTCTTC.

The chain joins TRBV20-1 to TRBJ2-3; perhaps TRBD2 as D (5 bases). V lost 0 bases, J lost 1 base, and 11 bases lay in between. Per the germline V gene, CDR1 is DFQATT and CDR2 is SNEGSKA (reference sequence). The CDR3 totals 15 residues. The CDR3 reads CSARDPQEGTDTQYF. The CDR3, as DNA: TGCAGTGCTAGAGACCCCCAGGAGGGCACAGATACGCAGTATTTT.

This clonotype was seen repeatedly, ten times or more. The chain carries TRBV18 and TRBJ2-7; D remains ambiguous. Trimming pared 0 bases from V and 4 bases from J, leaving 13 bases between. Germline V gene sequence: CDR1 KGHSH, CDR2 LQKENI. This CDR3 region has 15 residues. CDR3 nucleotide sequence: TGTGCCAGCTCACCACCGTTGGGCAGCGCTTACGAGCAGTACTTC. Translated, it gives CASSPPLGSAYEQYF.

Here the CDR3 DNA reads TGCGCCAGCAGCTTATACAGGGACTACGAGCAGTACTTC. Its translation is CASSLYRDYEQYF. J is TRBJ2-7 and V is TRBV5-1, with a possible D match to TRBD1 (6 bases). Trimming cost V 2 bases and J 3 bases, with 9 bases left between them. Germline CDR1 SGHRS, CDR2 YFSETQ. The CDR3 covers 13 residues.

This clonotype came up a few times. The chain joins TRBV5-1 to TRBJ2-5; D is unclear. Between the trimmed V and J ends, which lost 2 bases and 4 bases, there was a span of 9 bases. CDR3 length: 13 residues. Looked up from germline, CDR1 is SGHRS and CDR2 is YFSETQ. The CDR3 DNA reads TGCGCCAGCAGCTTTTCTGGGTCAGAGACCCAGTACTTC. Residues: CASSFSGSETQYF. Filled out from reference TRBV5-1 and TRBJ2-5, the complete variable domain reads KAGVTQTPRYLIKTRGQQVTLSCSPISGHRSVSWYQQTPGQGLQFLFEYFSETQRNKGNFPGRFSGRQFSNSRSEMNVSTLELGDSALYLCASSFSGSETQYFGPGTRLLVL.

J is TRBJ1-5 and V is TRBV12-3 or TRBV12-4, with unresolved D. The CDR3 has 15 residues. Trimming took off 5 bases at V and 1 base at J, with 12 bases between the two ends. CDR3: CASSGGRMSNQPQHF. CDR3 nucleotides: TGTGCCAGCAGTGGAGGGCGGATGAGCAATCAGCCCCAGCATTTT.

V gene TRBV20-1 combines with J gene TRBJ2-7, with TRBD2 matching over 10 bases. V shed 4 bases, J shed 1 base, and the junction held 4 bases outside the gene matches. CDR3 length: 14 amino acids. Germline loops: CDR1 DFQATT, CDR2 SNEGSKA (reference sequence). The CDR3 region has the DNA TGCAGTGCTACACCTAGCGGGGGATCCTACGAGCAGTACTTC. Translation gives CSATPSGGSYEQYF.

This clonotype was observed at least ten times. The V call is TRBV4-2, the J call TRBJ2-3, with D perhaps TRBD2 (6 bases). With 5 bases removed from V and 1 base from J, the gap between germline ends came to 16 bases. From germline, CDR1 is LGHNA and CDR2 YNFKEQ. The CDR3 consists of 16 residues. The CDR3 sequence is CASSSRSGVRTDTQYF. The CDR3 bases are TGTGCCAGCAGCTCCCGATCGGGGGTCCGCACAGATACGCAGTATTTT.

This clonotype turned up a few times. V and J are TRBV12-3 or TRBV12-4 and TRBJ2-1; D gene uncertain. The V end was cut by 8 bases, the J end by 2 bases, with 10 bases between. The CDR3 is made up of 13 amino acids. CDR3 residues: CASWTPTYNEQFF. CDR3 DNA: TGTGCCAGCTGGACCCCGACCTACAATGAGCAGTTCTTC.

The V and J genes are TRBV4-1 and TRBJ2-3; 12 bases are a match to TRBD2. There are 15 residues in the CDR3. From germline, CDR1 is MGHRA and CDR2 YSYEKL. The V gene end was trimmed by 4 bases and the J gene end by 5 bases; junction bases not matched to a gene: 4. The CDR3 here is CASSPRLAGEDTQYF. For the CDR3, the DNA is TGCGCCAGCAGCCCCCGACTAGCGGGAGAAGATACGCAGTATTTT.

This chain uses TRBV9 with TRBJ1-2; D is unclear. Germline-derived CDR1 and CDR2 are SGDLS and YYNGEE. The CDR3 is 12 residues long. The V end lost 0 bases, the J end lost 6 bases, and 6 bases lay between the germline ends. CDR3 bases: TGTGCCAGCAGCGTAGAGGCGGATGGCTACACCTTC. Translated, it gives CASSVEADGYTF. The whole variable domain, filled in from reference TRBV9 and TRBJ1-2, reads DSGVTQTPKHLITATGQRVTLRCSPRSGDLSVYWYQQSLDQGLQFLIQYYNGEERAKGNILERFSAQQFPDLHSELNLSSLELGDSALYFCASSVEADGYTFGSGTRLTVV.

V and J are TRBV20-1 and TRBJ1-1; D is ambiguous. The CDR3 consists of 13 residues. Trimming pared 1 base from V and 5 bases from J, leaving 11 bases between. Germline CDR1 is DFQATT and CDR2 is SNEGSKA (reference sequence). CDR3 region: CSARAPDKTEAFF. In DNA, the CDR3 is TGCAGTGCTAGAGCACCCGATAAGACTGAAGCTTTCTTT.

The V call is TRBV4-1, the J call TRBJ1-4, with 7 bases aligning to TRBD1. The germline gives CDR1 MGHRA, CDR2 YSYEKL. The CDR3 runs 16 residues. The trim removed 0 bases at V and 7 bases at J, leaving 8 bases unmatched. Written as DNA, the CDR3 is TGCGCCAGCAGCCAAGACGGCAGGGGGTTAAGTGAAAAACTGTTTTTT. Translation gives CASSQDGRGLSEKLFF.

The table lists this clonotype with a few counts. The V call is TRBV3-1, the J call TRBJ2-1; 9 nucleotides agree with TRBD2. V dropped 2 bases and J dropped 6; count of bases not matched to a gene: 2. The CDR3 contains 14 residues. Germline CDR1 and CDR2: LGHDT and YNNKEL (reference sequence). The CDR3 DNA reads TGTGCCAGCAGCCAAAGAGCGGGAGGCAATGAGCAGTTCTTC. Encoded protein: CASSQRAGGNEQFF.

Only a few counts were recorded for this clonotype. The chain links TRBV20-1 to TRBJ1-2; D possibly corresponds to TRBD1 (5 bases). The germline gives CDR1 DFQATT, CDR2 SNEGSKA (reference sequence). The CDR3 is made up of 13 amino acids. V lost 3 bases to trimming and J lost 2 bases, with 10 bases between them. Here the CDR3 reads CSASWQGNYGYTF. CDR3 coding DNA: TGCAGTGCTAGTTGGCAGGGAAACTATGGCTACACCTTC.

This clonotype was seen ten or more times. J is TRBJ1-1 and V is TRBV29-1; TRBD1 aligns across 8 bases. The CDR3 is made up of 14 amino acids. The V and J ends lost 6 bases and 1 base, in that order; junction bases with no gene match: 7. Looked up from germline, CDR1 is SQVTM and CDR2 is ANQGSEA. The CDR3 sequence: CSVTKGTGNTEAFF. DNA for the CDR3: TGCAGCGTAACAAAAGGGACAGGGAACACTGAAGCTTTCTTT.

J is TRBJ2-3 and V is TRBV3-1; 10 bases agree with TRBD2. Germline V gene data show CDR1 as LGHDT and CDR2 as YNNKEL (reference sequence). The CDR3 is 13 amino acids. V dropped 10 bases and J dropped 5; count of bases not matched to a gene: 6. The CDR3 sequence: CATQREGVDTQYF. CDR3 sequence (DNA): TGTGCCACCCAGCGGGAGGGAGTAGATACGCAGTATTTT.